This paragraph covers one T cell receptor (beta chain) sequence. Its antigen is unknown. V was trimmed by 5 bases and J by 1 base, leaving 14 bases between them. Germline CDR1 reads MDHEN; CDR2 reads SYDVKM. This CDR3 has 15 amino acids. This entry belongs to a study of lymphopenia after photon versus proton radiotherapy. Study-wide points: Survival link was tested only in deceased patients; proton benefit remains a possibility.

Measured with immunoSEQ multiplex PCR; TCRdb has only the in-frame clones, and not every one. This table holds tens of thousands of clones, approximately 86% found once. The chain joins TRBV28 to TRBJ1-1; D not certain. The source material was peripheral blood, sampled from a patient treated with proton-based radiotherapy. This sequence was found in a woman between 65 and 79 years old with pancreatic cancer. Some clones in this sample may be carry-over from other donors' samples. In DNA form, the CDR3 reads TGTGCCAGCAGTCCCCGAGTAGGGCCGAACACTGAAGCTTTCTTT. Translated: CASSPRVGPNTEAFF. The whole variable domain, filled in from reference TRBV28 and TRBJ1-1, reads DVKVTQSSRYLVKRTGEKVFLECVQDMDHENMFWYRQDPGLGLRLIYFSYDVKMKEKGDIPEGYSVSREKKERFSLILESASTNQTSMYLCASSPRVGPNTEAFFGQGTRLTVV.